The entry below gives a single T cell receptor beta chain sequence along with its context. These data come from a study of blood T cell repertoires in COVID-19. At the level of the study: Donors in the United States, Italy and Spain gave samples during acute or convalescent COVID-19. T cells, B-cell-depleted T cells, or PBMCs provided the cDNA or gDNA that served as material.

Per the authors' pipeline: Amplified reference gene primers provided the basis for estimating nucleated cell counts. The repertoire was sequenced with immunoSEQ multiplex PCR; TCRdb's copy has only in-frame clones and lacks some. D and trimming were read from the DNA, whereas the V and J calls and clone size are those reported in that table. The sample records approximately 280,000 clones, approximately 90% being singletons. Specimen: peripheral blood. The clonotype was recovered from a man aged 40-50 years with acute or convalescent COVID-19.

The chain's CDR3 is CASGPGETNTEAFF. In DNA form, the CDR3 reads TGTGCTAGTGGCCCAGGGGAGACGAACACTGAAGCTTTCTTT. This chain joins TRBV12-5 and TRBJ1-1, with D perhaps matching TRBD1 (6 bases). Germline CDR1 LGHNT, CDR2 FRNRAP. V was clipped by 6 bases and J by 1 base, with 12 bases between them. The CDR3 extends over 14 amino acids.